This TCR beta chain was obtained from a study of control samples from healthy donors and cancer patients. This clone appeared once. Germline V gene data show CDR1 as SGHNT and CDR2 as YENEEA. CDR3 length equals 15 residues. Losses at the gene ends were 1 base for V and 5 bases for J; bases not matched to a gene: 2. Measured with immunoSEQ multiplex PCR; TCRdb has only the in-frame clones, and not every one. The table records more than 80,000 clones, approximately 95% of them present only once. Sequencing was carried out using blood. The sequence was collected from a man in his late teens or twenties in good health. J is TRBJ2-5 and V is TRBV11-3; 12 bases are a match to TRBD2. The CDR3 DNA reads TGTGCCAGCAGCTTAGGACTAGCGGGAGATGAGACCCAGTACTTC. This codes for CASSLGLAGDETQYF.